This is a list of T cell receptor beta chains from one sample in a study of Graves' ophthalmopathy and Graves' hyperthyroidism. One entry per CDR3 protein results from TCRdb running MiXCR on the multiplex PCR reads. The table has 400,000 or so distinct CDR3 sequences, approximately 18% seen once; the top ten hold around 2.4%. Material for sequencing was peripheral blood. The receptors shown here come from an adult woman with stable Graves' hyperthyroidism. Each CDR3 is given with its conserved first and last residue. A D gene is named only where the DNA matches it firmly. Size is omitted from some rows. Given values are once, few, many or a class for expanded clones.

CDR3 protein: CASSLVGTSPREQYF
CDR3 DNA: TGCGCCAGCAGCTTGGTCGGGACTAGTCCCCGCGAGCAGTACTTC
V gene: TRBV5-1
clone size: many
J gene: TRBJ2-7
D gene: TRBD2

CDR3 protein: CASSPMGTYEQYF
CDR3 DNA: TGTGCCAGCAGCCCCATGGGCACCTACGAGCAGTACTTC
V gene: TRBV6-5
clone size: many
J gene: TRBJ2-7
D gene: .

CDR3 protein: CASSLEGGADTQYF
CDR3 DNA: TGTGCCAGCAGCTTAGAAGGAGGGGCAGATACGCAGTATTTT
V gene: TRBV11-2
clone size: few
J gene: TRBJ2-3
D gene: .

CDR3 protein: CASSPDREGSPLHF
CDR3 DNA: TGTGCCAGCAGCCCGGACAGGGAAGGATCACCCCTCCACTTT
V gene: TRBV7-8
clone size: few
J gene: TRBJ1-6
D gene: TRBD1

CDR3 protein: CSAGVDRDDYGYTF
CDR3 DNA: TGCAGTGCTGGCGTCGACAGGGACGACTATGGCTACACCTTC
V gene: TRBV20-1
clone size: .
J gene: TRBJ1-2
D gene: TRBD1

CDR3 protein: CASSLGGLGELFF
CDR3 DNA: TGCGCCAGCAGCCTGGGGGGCCTCGGGGAGCTGTTTTTT
V gene: TRBV5-1
clone size: few
J gene: TRBJ2-2
D gene: .

CDR3 protein: CASSQRVVGGNTEAFF
CDR3 DNA: TGCGCCAGCAGCCAGAGGGTCGTGGGGGGTAACACTGAAGCTTTCTTT
V gene: TRBV4-1
clone size: few
J gene: TRBJ1-1
D gene: .

CDR3 protein: CAISAGWAMNTEAFF
CDR3 DNA: TGTGCCATCAGTGCCGGGTGGGCCATGAACACTGAAGCTTTCTTT
V gene: TRBV10-3
clone size: many
J gene: TRBJ1-1
D gene: .

CDR3 protein: CASSPERDYAKNIQYF
CDR3 DNA: TGTGCCAGCAGCCCCGAGAGGGACTACGCCAAAAACATTCAGTACTTC
V gene: TRBV7-8
clone size: many
J gene: TRBJ2-4
D gene: TRBD2

CDR3 protein: CAISPGGRNTEAFF
CDR3 DNA: TGTGCCATCAGCCCCGGGGGACGGAACACTGAAGCTTTCTTT
V gene: TRBV10-3
clone size: many
J gene: TRBJ1-1
D gene: .

CDR3 protein: CASSEPWTGELFF
CDR3 DNA: TGCGCCAGCAGTGAGCCATGGACCGGGGAGCTGTTTTTT
V gene: TRBV10-1
clone size: many
J gene: TRBJ2-2
D gene: .

CDR3 protein: CASSLTDPLYEQYF
CDR3 DNA: TGCGCCAGCAGCTTGACAGACCCTCTCTACGAGCAGTACTTC
V gene: TRBV5-1
clone size: many
J gene: TRBJ2-7
D gene: .

CDR3 protein: CAWSEVGLASYEQYF
CDR3 DNA: TGTGCCTGGAGCGAAGTAGGACTTGCGAGTTACGAGCAGTACTTC
V gene: TRBV30
clone size: .
J gene: TRBJ2-7
D gene: .

CDR3 protein: CASSPTQGLAGVGELFF
CDR3 DNA: TGTGCCAGCAGCCCAACCCAGGGACTAGCGGGAGTTGGGGAGCTGTTTTTT
V gene: TRBV7-3
clone size: many
J gene: TRBJ2-2
D gene: TRBD2

CDR3 protein: CSVAGSLGTGDNEKLFF
CDR3 DNA: TGCAGCGTTGCTGGCTCGTTGGGGACAGGGGATAATGAAAAACTGTTTTTT
V gene: TRBV29-1
clone size: few
J gene: TRBJ1-4
D gene: TRBD1

CDR3 protein: CASSSSRGNNIKYF
CDR3 DNA: TGTGCCAGCAGCTCATCAAGGGGGAATAACATTAAGTACTTC
V gene: TRBV7-9
clone size: few
J gene: TRBJ2-4
D gene: .

CDR3 protein: CASSDRAGDAEQYF
CDR3 DNA: TGTGCCAGCAGTGACAGGGCAGGGGACGCCGAGCAGTACTTC
V gene: TRBV6-4
clone size: many
J gene: TRBJ2-7
D gene: .